This TCR beta chain was observed in a study of patients and donors after allogeneic stem cell transplantation. V lost 3 bases and J lost 8, with 14 bases in between. Germline CDR1 is MNHEY and CDR2 is SMNVEV (reference sequence). CDR3 size: 14 residues. TCRdb passed the RT-PCR reads through MiXCR, listing each CDR3 protein once. The sample has approximately 38,000 distinct CDR3 sequences, roughly 29% seen once. The rearrangement uses TRBV27 and TRBJ2-1; D is perhaps TRBD2 (6 bases). Input material: blood, either unsorted or a sorted T cell fraction (not recorded which). This TCR was recovered from a human donor who was either an allogeneic HSCT recipient or a stem cell or donor lymphocyte infusion donor (not recorded which). It is not recorded whose cells these are; they may come from a transplant donor. The CDR3 DNA sequence: TGTGCCAGCAGTTTTACTAGCACTTGGGATGAGCAGTTCTTC. This codes for CASSFTSTWDEQFF.